This T cell receptor beta chain stems from a study of OX40 agonist ivuxolimab in advanced cancers. Germline-derived CDR1 and CDR2 are MDHEN and SYDVKM. This CDR3 has 15 amino acids. Trimming removed 3 bases at V and 5 bases at J, with 14 bases between. The assay was immunoSEQ multiplex PCR, and TCRdb's table has in-frame clones only and misses some. The data contain 70,000 to 95,000 clones, about 85% of them singletons. The TCR comes from an adult with an advanced solid tumor such as melanoma, head and neck, liver or kidney cancer. Material: CD4+ or CD8+ T cells sorted from blood, obtained in a trial of the OX40 agonist ivuxolimab. V usage is TRBV28 and J usage is TRBJ2-1; D remains ambiguous. CDR3 sequence reads: CASSLLALTDNEQFF. The CDR3 region has the DNA TGTGCCAGCAGTTTGCTCGCGTTAACAGACAATGAGCAGTTCTTC.